This T cell receptor beta chain was sequenced in a study of T cell repertoires in cytomegalovirus infection. Study background: Based on public TCR beta signatures, there were indications of CMV infection and of a matching HLA type.

A note on this clonotype: The antigen remains undetermined.

V shed 4 bases and J shed 5 bases, with 18 bases lying between them. In germline, CDR1 is LNHDA, CDR2 SQIVND (reference sequence). The CDR3 is 16 residues long. MiXCR, applied by TCRdb to the reads, yields one record per CDR3 protein. This table has some 590,000 distinct CDR3 sequences, roughly 42% appearing once. Points from the study as a whole: Cumulative public TCR beta family frequency identified carriers of CMV plus the relevant HLA.

The sequence was obtained from a human donor in good health (CMV status not recorded). Some clones in this sample may be carry-over from other donors' samples. This chain links TRBV19 with TRBJ2-1; perhaps D is TRBD1 or TRBD2 (5 bases each). The sample here was cultured PBMCs, taken from culture after CMV antigen stimulation. The CDR3 nucleotides read TGTGCCAGTAGTACGAGACCAGGGAGTTTCGACAATGAGCAGTTCTTC. Its translation: CASSTRPGSFDNEQFF. The full variable domain, with the rest looked up from reference TRBV19 and TRBJ2-1, is DGGITQSPKYLFRKEGQNVTLSCEQNLNHDAMYWYRQDPGQGLRLIYYSQIVNDFQKGDIAEGYSVSREKKESFPLTVTSAQKNPTAFYLCASSTRPGSFDNEQFFGPGTRLTVL.